The entry below gives a single T cell receptor beta chain sequence along with its context. The antigen remains unidentified. This specimen belongs to a study of cytomegalovirus exposure and HLA in healthy donors. Whole-study context: The same platform was used for the roughly 130 validation repertoires as for the 666 first-cohort repertoires, as reported in a later analysis.

Profiled with immunoSEQ multiplex PCR; TCRdb holds only in-frame clones, not every one. The sample lists more than 110,000 clones; about 91% were seen once. The validation cohort, a group of 120 or so subjects, included the donors and was separate from the roughly 670-subject first cohort. CDR1 is SGDLS and CDR2 is YYNGEE in the germline V gene. The CDR3 length is 14 residues. J was trimmed by 4 bases and V by 0 bases; bases with no gene match: 4. Findings and limits, study-wide: High sensitivity and specificity were reportedly achieved when the classifier diagnosed cytomegalovirus status. One later analysis, an examination of the 120 or so validation repertoires, found that first-cohort TCR clusters tended to co-occur in them.

The genes are TRBV9 and TRBJ2-7; 7 nucleotides match TRBD1. Material: PBMCs. This receptor was obtained from a woman between 18 and 29 years old in good health and CMV-seropositive. The CDR3 loop reads CASSVATGLYEQYF. The CDR3 DNA reads as TGTGCCAGCAGCGTAGCGACAGGGTTATACGAGCAGTACTTC.